This TCR beta chain was captured by sequencing in a study of post-analysis software for immune sequencing data. The wider study: There were relapsing-remitting, secondary progressive and progressive-relapsing multiple sclerosis among the disease courses included. Study-wide findings and caveats: About five TRBV segments occurring more often in patients than controls included TRBV5-6, TRBV5-1 and TRBV20-1. Normalized Chao1 diversity was significantly reduced in patients versus controls.

About this clonotype: Its antigen is not known.

TCR beta cDNA libraries included unique molecular identifiers. Via MiXCR, TCRdb re-called the PCR reads, giving one row per CDR3 protein. Of hundreds of thousands of distinct CDR3 sequences listed, roughly 46% are singletons. The V end lost 1 base, the J end lost 14 bases, and 21 bases lay between the germline ends. This CDR3 is built from 14 residues. The germline CDR1 and CDR2 sequences are DFQATT and SNEGSKA (reference sequence). This TCR was recovered from a girl aged 5-17 years with multiple sclerosis. Sequenced sample: blood. The chain recombines TRBV20-1 with TRBJ2-1, with a possible D match to TRBD1 (7 bases). As DNA, the CDR3 is TGCAGTGCTAGAGTCCCCAGGGGGGCGTCCGAGGAGTTCTTC. Amino acids: CSARVPRGASEEFF.